This T cell receptor (beta chain) was sequenced during a study of blood T cell repertoires in COVID-19. About the study: T cells, B-cell-depleted T cells, or PBMCs provided the cDNA or gDNA that served as material.

Original processing notes: For nucleated cells, counts were estimated from reference gene primer amplification. Method: immunoSEQ multiplex PCR; TCRdb's copy keeps in-frame clones and lacks some. That table is the source of V, J and clone size, and D and trimming were worked out from the DNA. The table shows about 160,000 clones, with approximately 90% occurring only once. V was pared by 2 bases and J by 5 bases, with 12 bases between. This CDR3 is built from 14 residues. Germline-derived CDR1 and CDR2 are LGHNA and YNFKEQ. This clone was seen at least ten times. The V gene is TRBV4-2, the J gene TRBJ1-2; D may be TRBD1 (5 bases). Sequencing input: peripheral blood. The TCR sequence derives from an older woman who had recovered from COVID-19. This CDR3 reads CASSQFLGTYGYTF. CDR3 DNA: TGTGCCAGCAGCCAATTCTTGGGGACTTATGGCTACACCTTC.